Listed below are T cell receptor beta chains from one sample, sequenced in a study of blood T cell repertoires in COVID-19. Clones were sequenced by immunoSEQ multiplex PCR, and TCRdb holds only the in-frame ones, with some missing. Among about 240,000 clones, approximately 80% were seen once, and the ten largest hold approximately 10%. Sequencing was done on a sample of peripheral blood. The receptors here all came from an elderly woman with acute or convalescent COVID-19. CDR3s include the opening cysteine and the closing phenylalanine or tryptophan. D genes are given only for firm matches. Size is stated for part of the rows, as once, few or many counts, or as a class when the clone is expanded.

j_call	d_call	clone_size	v_call	cdr3_nt	cdr3_aa
TRBJ2-3	.	.	TRBV5-4	TGTGCCAGCAGCTTGGCCGGGACAGATACGCAGTATTTT	CASSLAGTDTQYF
TRBJ1-2	TRBD1	.	TRBV6-5	TGTGCCAGCAGTTACAAAGCAACAGGGGGCCAATATGGCTACACCTTC	CASSYKATGGQYGYTF
TRBJ1-5	TRBD1	.	TRBV30	TGTGCCTGGGCCGGGACAGACTCATATAGCAATCAGCCCCAGCATTTT	CAWAGTDSYSNQPQHF
TRBJ1-6	TRBD1	.	TRBV7-9	TGTGCCAGCAGCTTGGACCGGGGACAGGGTCGCATTAGGGATTCACCCCTCCACTTT	CASSLDRGQGRIRDSPLHF
TRBJ1-2	.	.	TRBV4-1	TGCGCCAGTAACCAGCCGGGAGGAAACTATGGCTACACCTTC	CASNQPGGNYGYTF
TRBJ1-5	TRBD1	.	TRBV28	TGTGCCAGCAGTTTACTAGCCGGACAGGCGGGGAATCAGCCCCAGCATTTT	CASSLLAGQAGNQPQHF
TRBJ1-1	.	.	TRBV18	TGTGCCAGCTCACCACGCAGCAGGTCTTCGGAAGCTTTCTTT	CASSPRSRSSEAFF
TRBJ1-2	.	.	TRBV12-3/TRBV12-4	TGTGCCAGCAGCTTACAAAGTAGTATGAGCTACACCTTC	CASSLQSSMSYTF
TRBJ2-7	TRBD1	once	TRBV18	TGTGCCAGCTCACCTTCACAGGGGGTATTGGACGAGCAGTACTTC	CASSPSQGVLDEQYF
TRBJ2-7	.	.	TRBV7-2	TGTGCCAGCACCTCGGGTGGTGAGCAGTACTTC	CASTSGGEQYF
TRBJ1-3	TRBD1	.	TRBV5-1	TGCGCCAGCAGCAACGGACAGGGCAGATCTGGAAACACCATATATTTT	CASSNGQGRSGNTIYF
TRBJ1-1	.	.	TRBV7-8	TGTGCCAGCAGCTTCTCCCAGGGCAGTAGTACTGAAGCTTTCTTT	CASSFSQGSSTEAFF
TRBJ1-2	TRBD1	.	TRBV19	TGTGCCAGTAGGCCGACAGGGGACGGTGGCTACACCTTC	CASRPTGDGGYTF
TRBJ1-2	.	.	TRBV5-1	TGCGCCAGCAGCTCAGAACAGGGAAACTATGGCTACACCTTC	CASSSEQGNYGYTF
TRBJ2-6	.	.	TRBV7-2	TGTGCCAGCAGCTTAGCGCAGGGGTCCTCCTCTGGGGCCAACGTCCTGACTTTC	CASSLAQGSSSGANVLTF
TRBJ2-1	TRBD2	.	TRBV20-1	TGCAGTGCTAGTAGGCTAGCGGGGAGGGGTGAGCAGTTCTTC	CSASRLAGRGEQFF
TRBJ2-1	.	.	TRBV3-1/TRBV3-2	TGTGCCAGCAGCAACGGGGGGCTCACCTACAATGAGCAGTTCTTC	CASSNGGLTYNEQFF
TRBJ2-1	TRBD1	.	TRBV5-6	TGTGCCAGCAGCTTGACAGGGGACAATGAGCAGTTCTTC	CASSLTGDNEQFF
TRBJ1-2	.	.	TRBV30	TGTGCCTGGAGTGTACTCCCTGTTTGGGGCTACACCTTC	CAWSVLPVWGYTF
TRBJ2-5	TRBD1	.	TRBV5-1	TGCGCCAGCAGCTCCTCACAGGGGATGGTAGAGACCCAGTACTTC	CASSSSQGMVETQYF
TRBJ2-1	.	.	TRBV5-1	TGCGCCAGCAGCTTGGATCAGGGTTTCTACAATGAGCAGTTCTTC	CASSLDQGFYNEQFF
TRBJ1-3	.	once	TRBV3-1/TRBV3-2	TGTGCCAGCAGCCAAGATCACCGGGACTCTGGAAACACCATATATTTT	CASSQDHRDSGNTIYF
TRBJ2-3	.	.	TRBV5-1	TGCGCCAGCAGCTTGACAGGGCCCTCCACAGATACGCAGTATTTT	CASSLTGPSTDTQYF
TRBJ2-7	TRBD1	.	TRBV28	TGTGCCAGCAGTCCCGGGACAGGCTCCCCCTACGAGCAGTACTTC	CASSPGTGSPYEQYF
TRBJ1-5	.	.	TRBV28	TGTGCCAGCAGTTTACTGGGACTGGGCAATCAGCCCCAGCATTTT	CASSLLGLGNQPQHF
TRBJ1-4	.	.	TRBV6-1	TGTGCCAGCAGTGAGACGCGGTCCGAAAAACTGTTTTTT	CASSETRSEKLFF
TRBJ1-6	TRBD1	.	TRBV7-8	TGTGCCAGCAGTTCAGGGGGTCGGTCCTATAATTCACCCCTCCACTTT	CASSSGGRSYNSPLHF
TRBJ1-6	TRBD1	.	TRBV7-2	TGTGCCAGCAGCTTAGAGATAACAGGGGATTCACCCCTCCACTTT	CASSLEITGDSPLHF
TRBJ1-5	.	once	TRBV6-1	TGTGCCAGCAGTGAAGCCCGGGGAATCCAGCCCCAGCATTTT	CASSEARGIQPQHF
TRBJ1-3	TRBD1	once	TRBV9	TGTGCCAGCAGCGTAGGGGCAGGGGGTGGAAACACCATATATTTT	CASSVGAGGGNTIYF
TRBJ2-1	TRBD2	.	TRBV10-3	TGTGCCATCAGTGAGGCTAGCGGGGGGTCCGACAATGAGCAGTTCTTC	CAISEASGGSDNEQFF
TRBJ2-2	.	.	TRBV7-9	TGTGCCAGCAGCTCGGTTGCAAACACCGGGGAGCTGTTTTTT	CASSSVANTGELFF
TRBJ1-5	.	few	TRBV28	TGTGCCAGCAAAAGGGGAAGTGATCAGCCCCAGCATTTT	CASKRGSDQPQHF
TRBJ2-5	TRBD2	few	TRBV5-5	TGTGCCAGCAGCTCAGGACTAGCGGGAGAGACCCAGTACTTC	CASSSGLAGETQYF
TRBJ1-6	.	.	TRBV28	TGTGCCAGCAGCCCGACGGGGGGAGGTTCACCCCTCCACTTT	CASSPTGGGSPLHF
TRBJ2-2	TRBD2	.	TRBV19	TGTGCCAGTAGTATACCGGGGGGGCGCAACACCGGGGAGCTGTTTTTT	CASSIPGGRNTGELFF
TRBJ1-1	.	.	TRBV30	TGTGCCTGGAGTGTAGGCCGGGTGAACACTGAAGCTTTCTTT	CAWSVGRVNTEAFF
TRBJ1-5	TRBD1	once	TRBV19	TGTGCCAGTACCCGGACAGGAATCAATCAGCCCCAGCATTTT	CASTRTGINQPQHF
TRBJ2-2	.	.	TRBV6-5	TGTGCCAGCAGTTACAGGAGGGTCTCTGACACCGGGGAGCTGTTTTTT	CASSYRRVSDTGELFF
TRBJ2-1	TRBD2	few	TRBV10-3	TGTGCCATCAGTGAGTCTCGGGGGGGGACACAGCAGTTCTTC	CAISESRGGTQQFF
TRBJ2-3	.	few	TRBV3-1/TRBV3-2	TGTGCCAGCAGCCCAACGTCTCCGGGGAGAGATACGCAGTATTTT	CASSPTSPGRDTQYF
TRBJ1-2	TRBD1	.	TRBV10-3	TGTGCCACGAGACCCCCCGGGACAGGAAGAGGCTATGGCTACACCTTC	CATRPPGTGRGYGYTF
TRBJ2-1	TRBD1	.	TRBV5-1	TGCGCCAGCAGCCCGGGTCTCAGGGGGCAGTCTGAGCAGTTCTTC	CASSPGLRGQSEQFF
TRBJ2-1	TRBD2	.	TRBV24-1	TGTGCCACCACCATTACTAGCGGGGGGCTGAACTACAATGAGCAGTTCTTC	CATTITSGGLNYNEQFF
TRBJ1-1	TRBD1	.	TRBV5-6	TGTGCCAGCAGCTTCCCCAGGGGGCGGCTTGCTGAAGCTTTCTTT	CASSFPRGRLAEAFF
TRBJ2-1	.	.	TRBV5-1	TGCGCCAGCAGCGCTAATTACAATGAGCAGTTCTTC	CASSANYNEQFF
TRBJ1-1	TRBD1	.	TRBV5-5	TGTGCCAGCAGCTTGGCGTCAGGGGGCACTGAAGCTTTCTTT	CASSLASGGTEAFF
TRBJ1-5	TRBD1	.	TRBV7-8	TGTGCCAGCAGCTCACAGGGGAATCAGCCCCAGCATTTT	CASSSQGNQPQHF
TRBJ1-6	TRBD1	.	TRBV6-5	TGTGCCAGCACATCCCCGGGACAGGGAATCCCCCCCCTCCACTTT	CASTSPGQGIPPLHF
TRBJ2-7	.	.	TRBV9	TGTGCCAGCAGTGGGAGGCACCCTTCTTCGGAGCAGTACTTC	CASSGRHPSSEQYF
TRBJ2-3	TRBD2	.	TRBV5-1	TGCGCCAGTTGGAGGGGAGGGGCAGATACGCAGTATTTT	CASWRGGADTQYF
TRBJ2-3	.	.	TRBV18	TGTGCCAGCTCACCACTGGGGTCAGGGCCTCAGGGGTCTGATACGCAGTATTTT	CASSPLGSGPQGSDTQYF
TRBJ1-2	TRBD1	once	TRBV7-9	TGTGCCAGCAGGGGGCAGGGGGCAAGTTATGGCTACACCTTC	CASRGQGASYGYTF
TRBJ1-1	TRBD1	.	TRBV29-1	TGCAGCGGAGACAGGGGAATGAACACTGAAGCTTTCTTT	CSGDRGMNTEAFF
TRBJ1-4	TRBD1	few	TRBV5-5	TGTGCCAGCAGCCGCGCCGTCAGGGGGAGGACTAATGAAAAACTGTTTTTT	CASSRAVRGRTNEKLFF